A selection of T cell receptor beta chains follows, all from one sample in a study of identical twins. TCRdb called the 5' RACE reads again in MiXCR, with one record for every CDR3 protein. In the table there are around 1.7 million distinct CDR3 sequences, more than 30% of which are singletons. Sample: cord blood. The receptors stem from a newborn girl in good health. CDR3s include the opening cysteine and the closing phenylalanine or tryptophan. The D gene is left open where the match is weak. Only part of the rows carry a size: once, few, many, or a class if the clone is expanded.

J gene: TRBJ2-2
D gene: .
clone size: .
V gene: TRBV15
CDR3 protein: CATSRDRQGNGELFF
CDR3 DNA: TGTGCCACCAGCAGAGATAGGCAGGGAAACGGGGAGCTGTTTTTT

J gene: TRBJ1-1
D gene: .
clone size: few
V gene: TRBV25-1
CDR3 protein: CASDQGTEAFF
CDR3 DNA: TGTGCCAGCGATCAGGGCACTGAAGCTTTCTTT

J gene: TRBJ1-2
D gene: TRBD1
clone size: few
V gene: TRBV25-1
CDR3 protein: CASSDWDRGNYGYTF
CDR3 DNA: TGTGCCAGCAGTGATTGGGACAGGGGTAACTATGGCTACACCTTC

J gene: TRBJ1-1
D gene: .
clone size: few
V gene: TRBV4-2
CDR3 protein: CASTPDFNTEAFF
CDR3 DNA: TGTGCCAGCACCCCAGATTTCAACACTGAAGCTTTCTTT

J gene: TRBJ2-1
D gene: TRBD2
clone size: .
V gene: TRBV5-1
CDR3 protein: CASSLALAGGLNEQFF
CDR3 DNA: TGCGCCAGCAGCTTGGCACTAGCGGGGGGGCTAAATGAGCAGTTCTTC

J gene: TRBJ2-1
D gene: .
clone size: .
V gene: TRBV9
CDR3 protein: CASRIQNEQFF
CDR3 DNA: TGTGCCAGCAGGATCCAAAATGAGCAGTTCTTC

J gene: TRBJ2-1
D gene: .
clone size: few
V gene: TRBV6-2/TRBV6-3
CDR3 protein: CASSYWLNEQFF
CDR3 DNA: TGTGCCAGCAGTTACTGGTTGAATGAGCAGTTCTTC

J gene: TRBJ2-1
D gene: TRBD2
clone size: .
V gene: TRBV28
CDR3 protein: CASSGTSVVGNEQFF
CDR3 DNA: TGTGCCAGCAGTGGGACTAGCGTCGTTGGAAATGAGCAGTTCTTC

J gene: TRBJ2-7
D gene: .
clone size: many
V gene: TRBV25-1
CDR3 protein: CASSEPGSYEQYF
CDR3 DNA: TGTGCCAGCAGTGAACCCGGTTCCTACGAGCAGTACTTC

J gene: TRBJ2-3
D gene: TRBD2
clone size: .
V gene: TRBV7-2
CDR3 protein: CASSLGGLASDTQYF
CDR3 DNA: TGTGCCAGCAGCTTAGGGGGACTAGCGTCAGATACGCAGTATTTT

J gene: TRBJ2-3
D gene: TRBD1
clone size: .
V gene: TRBV7-2
CDR3 protein: CASNRPGGADTQYF
CDR3 DNA: TGTGCCAGCAACCGGCCAGGGGGCGCAGATACGCAGTATTTT

J gene: TRBJ2-3
D gene: TRBD2
clone size: .
V gene: TRBV7-2
CDR3 protein: CASSLVAGTSGVTDTQYF
CDR3 DNA: TGTGCCAGCAGCTTAGTCGCTGGGACTAGCGGGGTCACAGATACGCAGTATTTT

J gene: TRBJ2-3
D gene: .
clone size: .
V gene: TRBV20-1
CDR3 protein: CSATRSWGAPDTQYF
CDR3 DNA: TGCAGTGCTACAAGATCCTGGGGGGCACCAGATACGCAGTATTTT

J gene: TRBJ1-2
D gene: .
clone size: .
V gene: TRBV21-1
CDR3 protein: CASCLGGTALLYGYTF
CDR3 DNA: TGTGCCAGCTGTCTTGGGGGGACAGCCCTTCTCTATGGCTACACCTTC

J gene: TRBJ1-6
D gene: TRBD1
clone size: few
V gene: TRBV20-1
CDR3 protein: CSAGQGSSYNSPLHF
CDR3 DNA: TGCAGTGCGGGACAGGGGAGCTCCTATAATTCACCCCTCCACTTT

J gene: TRBJ2-1
D gene: .
clone size: many
V gene: TRBV12-3/TRBV12-4
CDR3 protein: CASSLSGHNEQFF
CDR3 DNA: TGTGCCAGCAGTTTAAGCGGGCACAATGAGCAGTTCTTC